The present TCR beta chain was sequenced within a study of regulatory T cells in long-lasting Graves disease. Study overall: Graves' patients with a new diagnosis had received antithyroid drugs under 3 months. General observations from the study: TRBV28, TRBJ1-2 and TRBJ2-5 were favored in persistent disease.

To make TCR beta libraries, researchers used iRepertoire HTBI primers and Arm-PCR of CDR3 regions. TCRdb re-called the multiplex PCR reads with MiXCR, one entry per CDR3 protein. Of 350,000 to 550,000 distinct CDR3 sequences listed, about 17% are singletons. Deletions cut 4 bases from V and 0 bases from J, with 20 bases between. CDR1 is SGHNT and CDR2 is YYREEE in the germline V gene (reference sequence). This CDR3 is built from 17 residues. Worth noting for this clonotype: What it binds is unknown.

The sample's time point: newly diagnosed GD, antithyroid drugs for less than 3 months. Extracted RNA from PBMCs served as the source of the TCR library. The sample also formed part of further work on T cells in Graves' hyperthyroidism and ophthalmopathy.

Specimen: peripheral blood mononuclear cells (PBMCs), collected at new diagnosis, from a patient treated with antithyroid drugs. This sequence originates from a woman aged 18-30 years with Graves disease. V gene TRBV5-4 combines with J gene TRBJ2-7; D is perhaps TRBD2 (6 bases). The CDR3 DNA is TGTGCCAGCAGCCCCTTTGCGGGGCGTGTAAGCTCCTACGAGCAGTACTTC. Its protein is CASSPFAGRVSSYEQYF.